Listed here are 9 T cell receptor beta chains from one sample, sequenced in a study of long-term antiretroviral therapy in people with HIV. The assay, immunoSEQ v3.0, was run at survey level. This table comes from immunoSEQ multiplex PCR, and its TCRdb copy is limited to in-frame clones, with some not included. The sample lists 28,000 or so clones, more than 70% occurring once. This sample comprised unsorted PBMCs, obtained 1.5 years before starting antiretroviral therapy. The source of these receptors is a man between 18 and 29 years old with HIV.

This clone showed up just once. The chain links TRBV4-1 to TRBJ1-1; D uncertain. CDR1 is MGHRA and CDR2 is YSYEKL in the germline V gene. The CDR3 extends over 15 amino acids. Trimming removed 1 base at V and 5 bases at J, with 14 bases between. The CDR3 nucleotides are TGCGCCAGCAGCCAAGGCACACACGCGAGAACTGAAGCTTTCTTT. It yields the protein CASSQGTHARTEAFF.

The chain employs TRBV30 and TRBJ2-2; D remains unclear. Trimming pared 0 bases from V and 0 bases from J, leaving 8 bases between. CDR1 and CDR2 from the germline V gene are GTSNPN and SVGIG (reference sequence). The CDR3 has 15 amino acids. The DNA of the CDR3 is TGTGCCTGGAGTGTTGGAGAGACGAACACCGGGGAGCTGTTTTTT. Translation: CAWSVGETNTGELFF. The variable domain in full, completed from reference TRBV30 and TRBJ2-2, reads SQTIHQWPATLVQPVGSPLSLECTVEGTSNPNLYWYRQAAGRGLQLLFYSVGIGQISSEVPQNLSASRPQDRQFILSSKKLLLSDSGFYLCAWSVGETNTGELFFGEGSRLTVL.

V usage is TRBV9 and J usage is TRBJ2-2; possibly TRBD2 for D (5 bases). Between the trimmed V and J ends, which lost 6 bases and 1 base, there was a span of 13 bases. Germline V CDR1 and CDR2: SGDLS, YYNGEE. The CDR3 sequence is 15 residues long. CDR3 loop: CASKGSEGNTGELFF. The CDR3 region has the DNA TGTGCCAGCAAGGGTAGCGAGGGGAACACCGGGGAGCTGTTTTTT.

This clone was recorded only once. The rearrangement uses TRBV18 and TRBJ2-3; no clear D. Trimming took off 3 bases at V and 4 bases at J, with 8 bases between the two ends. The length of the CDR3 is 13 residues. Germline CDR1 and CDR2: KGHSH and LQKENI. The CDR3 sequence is CASSPNGPDTQYF. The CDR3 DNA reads TGTGCCAGCTCACCTAACGGGCCAGATACGCAGTATTTT.

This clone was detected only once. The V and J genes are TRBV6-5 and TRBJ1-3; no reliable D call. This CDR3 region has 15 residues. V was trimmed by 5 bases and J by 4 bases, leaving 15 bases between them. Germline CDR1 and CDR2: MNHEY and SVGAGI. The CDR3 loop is CASSLHRSRGNTIYF. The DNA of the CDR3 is TGTGCCAGCAGTCTGCACCGGTCCCGAGGAAACACCATATATTTT.

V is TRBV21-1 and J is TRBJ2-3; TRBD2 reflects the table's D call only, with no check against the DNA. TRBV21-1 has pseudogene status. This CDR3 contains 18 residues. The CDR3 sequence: CASSKEVGGRTPTDTQYF. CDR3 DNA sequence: TGTGCCAGCAGCAAAGAAGTGGGAGGAAGGACCCCCACAGATACGCAGTATTTT.

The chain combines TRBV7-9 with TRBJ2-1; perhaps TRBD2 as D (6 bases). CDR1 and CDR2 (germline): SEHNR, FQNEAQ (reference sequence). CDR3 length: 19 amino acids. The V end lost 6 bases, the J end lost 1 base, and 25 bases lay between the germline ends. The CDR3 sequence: CASRRGFWGESKSYNEQFF. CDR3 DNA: TGTGCCAGCAGGCGCGGATTTTGGGGGGAATCAAAATCCTACAATGAGCAGTTCTTC.

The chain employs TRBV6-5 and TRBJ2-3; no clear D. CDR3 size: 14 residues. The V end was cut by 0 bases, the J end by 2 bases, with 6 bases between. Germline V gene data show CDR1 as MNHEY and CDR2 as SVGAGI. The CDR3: CASSYSDDTDTQYF. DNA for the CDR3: TGTGCCAGCAGTTACTCGGACGACACAGATACGCAGTATTTT.

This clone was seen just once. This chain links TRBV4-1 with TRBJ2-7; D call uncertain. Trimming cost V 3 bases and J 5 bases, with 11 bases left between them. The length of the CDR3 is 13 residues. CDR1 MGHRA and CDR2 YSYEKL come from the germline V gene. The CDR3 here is CASSQGIRDEQYF. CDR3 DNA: TGCGCCAGCAGCCAGGGGATTAGGGACGAGCAGTACTTC.